The 16 T cell receptor beta chains below come from one sample, sequenced in a study of stem cell transplantation in POMP-related autoinflammatory disease (dated by TCRdb to 2020 to 2022). The sample's time point label, decoded: after hematopoietic stem cell transplant. Libraries were built with the immunoSEQ multiplex PCR assay. TCRdb provides this immuneACCESS table in a form limited to in-frame rearrangements. Some clones are lacking; in checked studies, under half of them reflect an unresolved V gene, and why the rest are absent is not known. This sample comprises tens of thousands of clones, approximately 91% of them detected only once. About 0.66% of the sample goes to the ten largest clones. The source was CD4+ T cells from PBMCs, collected after stem cell transplantation. These TCRs come from a human patient with POMP-related autoinflammation and immune dysregulation (PRAID). Some T cells may be donor cells from the graft after a transplant.

The CDR3 reads CASSILRGGRNEQFF. CDR3 bases: TGTGCCAGTAGTATTCTGCGGGGGGGCCGGAATGAGCAGTTCTTC. The gene calls are TRBV19 and TRBJ2-1, with 9 bases matching TRBD2. V dropped 3 bases and J dropped 7; count of bases not matched to a gene: 7. Germline assignment: CDR1 LNHDA and CDR2 SQIVND (reference sequence). This CDR3 region has 15 residues. The full variable domain, rest sourced from reference TRBV19 and TRBJ2-1, is DGGITQSPKYLFRKEGQNVTLSCEQNLNHDAMYWYRQDPGQGLRLIYYSQIVNDFQKGDIAEGYSVSREKKESFPLTVTSAQKNPTAFYLCASSILRGGRNEQFFGPGTRLTVL.

V and J are TRBV5-1 and TRBJ1-4; D might be TRBD1 (6 bases). With 0 bases removed from V and 8 bases from J, the gap between germline ends came to 11 bases. This CDR3 region has 14 residues. Germline values: CDR1 SGHRS, CDR2 YFSETQ. The CDR3 region has the DNA TGCGCCAGCAGCTTGGCCAGGGGAAACGAAAAACTGTTTTTT. Protein: CASSLARGNEKLFF.

This chain links TRBV7-3 with TRBJ2-5; D tentatively reads TRBD1 or TRBD2 (7 bases each). Germline V gene lookup returns CDR1 SGHTA and CDR2 FQGTGA. The CDR3 is made up of 14 amino acids. Deletions cut 5 bases from V and 2 bases from J, with 12 bases between. The CDR3 here is CASSQGGRQETQYF. CDR3 bases: TGTGCCAGCAGCCAGGGGGGGCGGCAAGAGACCCAGTACTTC.

The CDR3 DNA reads as TGTGCCAGCATGGGACAGGGGGCGGGAGCCCCGTACAATGAGCAGTTCTTC. Residues: CASMGQGAGAPYNEQFF. V is TRBV28 and J is TRBJ2-1; 12 nucleotides line up with TRBD1. V lost 7 bases, J lost 4 bases, and 11 bases stayed unmatched. The CDR3 is made up of 17 amino acids. Germline V lookup: CDR1 MDHEN, CDR2 SYDVKM.

The rearrangement links TRBV6-5 to TRBJ1-3; unclear D gene. Trimming removed 8 bases from V and 9 bases from J, with 14 bases in between. The CDR3 contains 12 residues. Germline V gives CDR1 MNHEY, CDR2 SVGAGI. CDR3 region: CASRSLGSTIYF. The DNA for the CDR3 is TGTGCCAGCCGCTCTCTGGGGAGCACCATATATTTT.

V gene TRBV18 combines with J gene TRBJ1-6; TRBD1 is a possible D gene (5 bases). Germline CDR1 KGHSH, CDR2 LQKENI. The CDR3 extends over 15 amino acids. V was cut by 2 bases and J by 6 bases, with 11 bases left in between. CDR3: CASSPGAGTNSPLHF. CDR3 in DNA: TGTGCCAGCTCACCAGGGGCAGGGACTAATTCACCCCTCCACTTT. Complete variable domain (other parts from reference TRBV18 and TRBJ1-6): NAGVMQNPRHLVRRRGQEARLRCSPMKGHSHVYWYRQLPEEGLKFMVYLQKENIIDESGMPKERFSAEFPKEGPSILRIQQVVRGDSAAYFCASSPGAGTNSPLHFGNGTRLTVT.

The chain has TRBV5-1 and TRBJ2-5; 9 bases align to TRBD1. V shed 4 bases and J 3 bases; nucleotides not matched to a gene: 1. The CDR3 consists of 13 residues. The V gene's germline CDR1 is SGHRS and CDR2 YFSETQ. In nucleotides, the CDR3 is TGCGCCAGCAGCCGGACAGGGGAAGAGACCCAGTACTTC. It specifies CASSRTGEETQYF.

The rearrangement links TRBV18 to TRBJ2-5; 9 bases align to TRBD1. J gave up 7 bases and V 4 bases, and 4 bases lay outside the gene matches. Germline V lookup: CDR1 KGHSH, CDR2 LQKENI. The CDR3 spans 13 residues. The CDR3 spells CASSRSTGGTQYF. For the CDR3, the DNA is TGTGCCAGCTCACGATCGACAGGGGGGACCCAGTACTTC.

CDR3 bases: TGTGCCAGCAGCCTCAGGGACACCGGGGAGCTGTTTTTT. Its protein product is CASSLRDTGELFF. This chain connects TRBV7-9 to TRBJ2-2, with D possibly matching TRBD1 (5 bases). Per germline, CDR1 SEHNR and CDR2 FQNEAQ (reference sequence). The CDR3 has 13 amino acids. V lost 5 bases, J lost 3 bases, and 7 bases lay in between.

The J gene is TRBJ2-3, the V gene TRBV7-9; 12 nucleotides match TRBD2. V was clipped by 4 bases and J by 0 bases; unmatched bases: 8. CDR1 and CDR2 from the germline V gene are SEHNR and FQNEAQ (reference sequence). The CDR3 runs 18 residues. The CDR3 DNA follows: TGTGCCAGCAGCTCGTACGGGACTAGCGGGTTTAGCACAGATACGCAGTATTTT. Encoded protein: CASSSYGTSGFSTDTQYF.

The chain carries TRBV7-9 and TRBJ2-7, with TRBD1 matching 9 bases. Germline lookup yields CDR1 SEHNR and CDR2 FQNEAQ (reference sequence). CDR3 length equals 15 residues. V lost 2 bases and J lost 4; bases outside the gene matches: 6. CDR3 sequence reads: CASSLMGQGGYEQYF. The CDR3 DNA is TGTGCCAGCAGCTTAATGGGACAGGGAGGGTACGAGCAGTACTTC. Full variable domain (outside the CDR3, taken from reference TRBV7-9 and TRBJ2-7): DTGVSQNPRHKITKRGQNVTFRCDPISEHNRLYWYRQTLGQGPEFLTYFQNEAQLEKSRLLSDRFSAERPKGSFSTLEIQRTEQGDSAMYLCASSLMGQGGYEQYFGPGTRLTVT.

The rearrangement uses TRBV28 and TRBJ1-1; no clear D. Germline CDR1 MDHEN, CDR2 SYDVKM. V was clipped by 7 bases and J by 2 bases, with 11 bases between them. The CDR3 contains 13 residues. CDR3 residues: CASTPPFNTEAFF. The CDR3 nucleotides are TGTGCCAGCACCCCTCCCTTTAACACTGAAGCTTTCTTT.

The chain joins TRBV10-3 to TRBJ1-1, with D unresolved. This CDR3 contains 18 residues. Germline V CDR1 and CDR2: ENHRY, SYGVKD. V lost 2 bases and J lost 0, with 19 bases in between. The CDR3 region is CAISETPLDPVMNTEAFF. CDR3 nucleotide sequence: TGTGCCATCAGTGAGACCCCACTTGACCCGGTCATGAACACTGAAGCTTTCTTT.

This clone was seen once. V and J are TRBV7-9 and TRBJ2-1, with D perhaps TRBD2 (6 bases). CDR3 length equals 16 residues. The V end was cut by 0 bases, the J end by 4 bases, with 13 bases between. Germline-derived CDR1 and CDR2 are SEHNR and FQNEAQ (reference sequence). This CDR3 is CASSLAGGLVYNEQFF. The CDR3 coding sequence is TGTGCCAGCAGCTTAGCGGGGGGACTTGTTTACAATGAGCAGTTCTTC.

This sequence joins TRBV9 and TRBJ2-1; D ambiguous. Germline V gives CDR1 SGDLS, CDR2 YYNGEE. The CDR3 extends over 14 amino acids. Trimming removed 1 base at V and 7 bases at J, with 12 bases between. DNA for the CDR3: TGTGCCAGCAGCGTACTCTGGAAACCTAATGAGCAGTTCTTC. This translates into CASSVLWKPNEQFF.

V gene TRBV10-3 combines with J gene TRBJ2-1, with TRBD1 matching over 8 bases. This CDR3 comprises 12 residues. V shed 8 bases, J shed 6 bases, and the junction held 3 bases outside the gene matches. The germline V gene encodes CDR1 ENHRY and CDR2 SYGVKD. As DNA, the CDR3 is TGTGCCATCGGACAGGGACCCAATGAGCAGTTCTTC. This codes for CAIGQGPNEQFF.